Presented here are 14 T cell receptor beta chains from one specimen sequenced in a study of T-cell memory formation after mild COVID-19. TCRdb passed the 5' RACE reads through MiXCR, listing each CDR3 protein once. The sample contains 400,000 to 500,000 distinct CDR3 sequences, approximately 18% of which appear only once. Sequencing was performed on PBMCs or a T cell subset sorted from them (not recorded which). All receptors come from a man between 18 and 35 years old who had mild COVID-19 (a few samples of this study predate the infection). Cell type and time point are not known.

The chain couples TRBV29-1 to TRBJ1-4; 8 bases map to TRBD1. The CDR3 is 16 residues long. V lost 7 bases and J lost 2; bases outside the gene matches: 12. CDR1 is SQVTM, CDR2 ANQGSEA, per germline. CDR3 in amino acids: CSASPGGGLTNEKLFF. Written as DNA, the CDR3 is TGCAGCGCCTCTCCAGGGGGCGGATTGACTAATGAAAAACTGTTTTTT.

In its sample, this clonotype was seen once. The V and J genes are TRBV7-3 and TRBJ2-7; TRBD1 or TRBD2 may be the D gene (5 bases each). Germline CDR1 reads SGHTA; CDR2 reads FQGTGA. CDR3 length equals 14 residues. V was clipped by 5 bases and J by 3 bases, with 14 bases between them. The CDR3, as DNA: TGTGCCAGCAGCCGTGGGGGACCGGGCTACGAGCAGTACTTC. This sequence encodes CASSRGGPGYEQYF.

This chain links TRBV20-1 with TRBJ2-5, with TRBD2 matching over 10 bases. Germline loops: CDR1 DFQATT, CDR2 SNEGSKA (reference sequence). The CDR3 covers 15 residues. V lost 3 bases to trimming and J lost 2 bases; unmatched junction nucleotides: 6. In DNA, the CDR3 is TGCAGTGCTAGGCTTAGCGGGGGGTTACAAGAGACCCAGTACTTC. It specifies CSARLSGGLQETQYF.

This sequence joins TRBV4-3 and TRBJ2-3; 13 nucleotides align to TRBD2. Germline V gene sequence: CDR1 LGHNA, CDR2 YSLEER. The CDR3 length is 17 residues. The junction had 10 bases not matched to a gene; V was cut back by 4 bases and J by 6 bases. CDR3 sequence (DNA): TGCGCCAGCAGCCTCCTCACCGGGACTAGCGGGGAGGATACGCAGTATTTT. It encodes CASSLLTGTSGEDTQYF.

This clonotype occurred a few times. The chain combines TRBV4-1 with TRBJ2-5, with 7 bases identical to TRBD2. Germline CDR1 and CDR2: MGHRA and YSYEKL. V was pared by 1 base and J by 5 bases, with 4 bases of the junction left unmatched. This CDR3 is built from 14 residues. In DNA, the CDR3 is TGCGCCAGCAGCCAAGGAAGTAGCGGGGAGACCCAGTACTTC. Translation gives CASSQGSSGETQYF.

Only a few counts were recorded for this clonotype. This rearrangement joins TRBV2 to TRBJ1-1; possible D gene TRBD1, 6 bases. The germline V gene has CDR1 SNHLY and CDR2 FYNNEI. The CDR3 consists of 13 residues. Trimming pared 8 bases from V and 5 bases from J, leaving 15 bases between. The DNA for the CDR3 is TGTGCCAGCCGATGGGGGGCAGGGACTGAAGCTTTCTTT. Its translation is CASRWGAGTEAFF.

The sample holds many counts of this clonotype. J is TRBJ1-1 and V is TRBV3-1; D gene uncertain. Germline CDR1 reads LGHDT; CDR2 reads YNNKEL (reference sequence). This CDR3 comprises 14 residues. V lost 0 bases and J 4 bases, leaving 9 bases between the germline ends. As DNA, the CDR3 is TGTGCCAGCAGCCAAGACGGGATCGGCACTGAAGCTTTCTTT. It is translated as CASSQDGIGTEAFF.

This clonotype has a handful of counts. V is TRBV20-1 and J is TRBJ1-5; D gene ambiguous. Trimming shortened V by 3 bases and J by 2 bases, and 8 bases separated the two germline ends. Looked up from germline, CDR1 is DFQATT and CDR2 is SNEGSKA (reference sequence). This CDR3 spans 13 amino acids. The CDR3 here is CSASPPGNQPQHF. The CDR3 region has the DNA TGCAGTGCTAGCCCACCAGGCAATCAGCCCCAGCATTTT.

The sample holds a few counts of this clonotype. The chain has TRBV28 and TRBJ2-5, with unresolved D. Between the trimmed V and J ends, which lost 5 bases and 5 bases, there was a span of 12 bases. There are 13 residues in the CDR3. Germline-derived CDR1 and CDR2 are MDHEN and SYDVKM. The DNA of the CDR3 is TGTGCCAGCAGTGACCTTAGCCCGGAGACCCAGTACTTC. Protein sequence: CASSDLSPETQYF.

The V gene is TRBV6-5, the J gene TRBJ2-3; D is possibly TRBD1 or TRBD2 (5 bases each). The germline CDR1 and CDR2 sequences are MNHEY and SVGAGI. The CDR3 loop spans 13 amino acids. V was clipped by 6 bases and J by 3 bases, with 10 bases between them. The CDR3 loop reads CASRGPGTDTQYF. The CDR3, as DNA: TGTGCCAGCAGGGGGCCGGGGACAGATACGCAGTATTTT.

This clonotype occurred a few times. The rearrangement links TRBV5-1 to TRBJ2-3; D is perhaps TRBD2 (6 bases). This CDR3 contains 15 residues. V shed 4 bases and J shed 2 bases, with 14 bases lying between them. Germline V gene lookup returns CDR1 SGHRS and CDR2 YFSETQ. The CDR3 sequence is CASSNLGRDTDTQYF. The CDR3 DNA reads TGCGCCAGCAGCAACCTGGGGCGGGACACAGATACGCAGTATTTT.

CDR3 sequence reads: CASSQDAGPEAFF. Here the CDR3 DNA reads TGCGCCAGCAGCCAAGATGCGGGCCCTGAAGCTTTCTTT. The chain recombines TRBV4-3 with TRBJ1-1, with D hard to call. The CDR3 is 13 amino acids. CDR1 and CDR2 (germline): LGHNA, YSLEER. The germline V and J ends were trimmed by 0 bases and 6 bases, with 8 bases remaining between them.

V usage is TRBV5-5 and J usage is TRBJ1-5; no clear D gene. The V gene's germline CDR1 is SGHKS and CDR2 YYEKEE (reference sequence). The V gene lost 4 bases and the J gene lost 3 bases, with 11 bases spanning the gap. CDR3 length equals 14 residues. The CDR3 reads CASSLDGPNQPQHF. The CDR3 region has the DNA TGTGCCAGCAGCCTGGACGGCCCCAATCAGCCCCAGCATTTT.

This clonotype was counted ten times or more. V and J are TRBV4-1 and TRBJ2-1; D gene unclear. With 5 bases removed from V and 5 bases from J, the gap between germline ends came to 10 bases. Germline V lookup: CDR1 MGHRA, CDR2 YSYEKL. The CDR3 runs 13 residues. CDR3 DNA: TGCGCCAGCAGCGGGTGGGGAAACAATGAGCAGTTCTTC. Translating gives CASSGWGNNEQFF.